Shown below are 17 T cell receptor beta chains from a single sample sequenced in a study of T-cell memory formation after mild COVID-19. TCRdb ran MiXCR on the 5' RACE reads and lists one entry per CDR3 protein. The sample shows approximately 210,000 distinct CDR3 sequences, 27% of them seen only once. Specimen: PBMCs or a T cell subset sorted from them (not recorded which). The receptors here all came from an adult woman who had mild COVID-19 (a few samples of this study predate the infection). Cell type and time point are not known.

This clonotype has just a few counts. This chain links TRBV12-3 or TRBV12-4 with TRBJ1-4; D is unresolved. CDR3 size: 12 residues. The V gene lost 5 bases and the J gene lost 14 bases, with 15 bases spanning the gap. In nucleotides, the CDR3 is TGTGCCAGCAGTCCCACCCCAACTAAGCTGTTTTTT. It codes for CASSPTPTKLFF.

The chain links TRBV6-5 to TRBJ1-5; no clear D gene. Germline CDR1 reads MNHEY; CDR2 reads SVGAGI. Trimming shortened V by 6 bases and J by 1 base, and 10 bases separated the two germline ends. The CDR3 loop spans 14 amino acids. CDR3 loop: CASRRDSSNQPQHF. CDR3 bases: TGTGCCAGCAGACGCGACTCAAGCAATCAGCCCCAGCATTTT.

This clonotype was seen only a few times. The chain couples TRBV11-2 to TRBJ1-6; 7 bases match TRBD1. The CDR3 extends over 16 amino acids. Unmatched junction bases numbered 4, after V lost 5 bases and J lost 0 bases. CDR1 SGHAT and CDR2 FQNNGV come from the germline V gene. Here the CDR3 DNA reads TGTGCCAGCAGCACTCACAGGGGCTCCTATAATTCACCCCTCCACTTT. Its protein is CASSTHRGSYNSPLHF. Full variable domain (missing parts from reference TRBV11-2 and TRBJ1-6): EAGVAQSPRYKIIEKRQSVAFWCNPISGHATLYWYQQILGQGPKLLIQFQNNGVVDDSQLPKDRFSAERLKGVDSTLKIQPAKLEDSAVYLCASSTHRGSYNSPLHFGNGTRLTVT.

On this clonotype itself: This may be a read error, as it is one base from a much larger clone. This chain links TRBV7-2 with TRBJ2-5, with TRBD1 as a possible D gene (6 bases). Germline assignment: CDR1 SGHTA and CDR2 FQGNSA. The CDR3 has 13 residues. The V gene lost 5 bases and the J gene lost 1 base, with 8 bases spanning the gap. CDR3 sequence: CASSPDSQETQYF. The CDR3 nucleotides read TGTGCCAGCAGCCCGGACAGCCAAGAGACCCAGTACTTC.

This chain uses TRBV7-2 with TRBJ1-2, with D possibly TRBD1 on 6 matching bases. This CDR3 is 15 amino acids long. Germline CDR1 reads SGHTA; CDR2 reads FQGNSA. V lost 0 bases and J 5 bases, leaving 13 bases between the germline ends. CDR3 region: CASSLAQGLGYGYTF. In nucleotides, the CDR3 is TGTGCCAGCAGCTTAGCGCAGGGGCTCGGGTATGGCTACACCTTC.

There are a few counts of this clonotype. The V gene is TRBV25-1, the J gene TRBJ2-7, with 9 bases lining up with TRBD1. Looked up from germline, CDR1 is MGHDK and CDR2 is SYGVNS. Trimming cost V 6 bases and J 0 bases; bases outside gene matches: 3. This CDR3 has 14 amino acids. The CDR3 DNA is TGTGCCAGCAGAAGGACAGGGGTCTCCTACGAGCAGTACTTC. It encodes CASRRTGVSYEQYF.

The chain is built from TRBV9 and TRBJ2-7; TRBD2 might be the D (5 bases). With 7 bases removed from V and 3 bases from J, the gap between germline ends came to 20 bases. Germline assignment: CDR1 SGDLS and CDR2 YYNGEE. The CDR3 has 15 residues. The DNA of the CDR3 is TGTGCCAGCGGAGCATCGGACTTACCAAACTACGAGCAGTACTTC. This codes for CASGASDLPNYEQYF. Variable domain in full (rest from reference TRBV9 and TRBJ2-7): DSGVTQTPKHLITATGQRVTLRCSPRSGDLSVYWYQQSLDQGLQFLIQYYNGEERAKGNILERFSAQQFPDLHSELNLSSLELGDSALYFCASGASDLPNYEQYFGPGTRLTVT.

This chain connects TRBV19 to TRBJ2-7, with D hard to call. Per the germline V gene, CDR1 is LNHDA and CDR2 is SQIVND (reference sequence). The CDR3 totals 14 residues. Trimming shortened V by 6 bases and J by 2 bases, and 14 bases separated the two germline ends. The CDR3 spells CASRSQAGAYEQYF. CDR3 DNA sequence: TGTGCCAGTAGGTCCCAGGCTGGGGCCTACGAGCAGTACTTC.

The genes are TRBV12-3 or TRBV12-4 and TRBJ2-7; no clear D gene. The CDR3 has 14 amino acids. V lost 1 base and J 3 bases, leaving 10 bases between the germline ends. This chain's CDR3 is CASSLGRNYYEQYF. CDR3 DNA: TGTGCCAGCAGTTTAGGACGGAATTACTACGAGCAGTACTTC.

This chain uses TRBV30 with TRBJ2-7; 10 bases agree with TRBD1. Germline values: CDR1 GTSNPN, CDR2 SVGIG (reference sequence). The junction had 4 bases not matched to a gene; V was cut back by 5 bases and J by 3 bases. The CDR3 consists of 13 residues. CDR3 amino acids: CAWGQGVSYEQYF. Here the CDR3 DNA reads TGTGCCTGGGGACAGGGGGTTAGCTACGAGCAGTACTTC.

This clonotype has at least ten counts. The V and J genes are TRBV5-1 and TRBJ2-7; the match to TRBD1 covers 8 bases. This CDR3 has 14 amino acids. Looked up from germline, CDR1 is SGHRS and CDR2 is YFSETQ. The junction had 1 base not matched to a gene; V was cut back by 0 bases and J by 2 bases. CDR3 nucleotide sequence: TGCGCCAGCAGCTTGGGGACAGGGACCTACGAGCAGTACTTC. This sequence encodes CASSLGTGTYEQYF.

At least ten counts were recorded for this clonotype. The chain joins TRBV9 to TRBJ2-3; 8 bases are a match to TRBD2. Germline CDR1 is SGDLS and CDR2 is YYNGEE. Trimming cost V 0 bases and J 1 base; bases outside gene matches: 7. CDR3 length equals 17 residues. In DNA form, the CDR3 reads TGTGCCAGCAGCGTAGATGGCGGGGGGCGAGGCACAGATACGCAGTATTTT. Translation gives CASSVDGGGRGTDTQYF.

J is TRBJ2-1 and V is TRBV7-3, with no clear D. The CDR3 loop spans 13 amino acids. The V end lost 1 base, the J end lost 4 bases, and 5 bases lay between the germline ends. Germline values: CDR1 SGHTA, CDR2 FQGTGA. The CDR3: CASSLIRYNEQFF. The CDR3 DNA sequence: TGTGCCAGCAGCTTAATAAGGTACAATGAGCAGTTCTTC.

The V and J genes are TRBV7-9 and TRBJ1-2, with D uncertain. CDR1 SEHNR and CDR2 FQNEAQ come from the germline V gene (reference sequence). V was pared by 1 base and J by 6 bases, with 15 bases between. This CDR3 has 15 residues. In DNA, the CDR3 is TGTGCCAGCAGCTTAGGCCGGCCGGATACAAATGGCTACACCTTC. The encoded protein is CASSLGRPDTNGYTF.

Many counts were recorded for this clonotype. The rearrangement links TRBV18 to TRBJ2-1; TRBD1 matches 10 bases. Germline CDR1 reads KGHSH; CDR2 reads LQKENI. This CDR3 has 16 residues. V shed 8 bases and J 2 bases; nucleotides not matched to a gene: 9. This CDR3 reads CASLGTGALPYNEQFF. CDR3 in DNA: TGTGCCAGCCTTGGGACAGGGGCCCTCCCCTACAATGAGCAGTTCTTC.

There are a few counts of this clonotype. The rearrangement links TRBV29-1 to TRBJ1-5; perhaps TRBD1 as D (5 bases). V lost 5 bases and J lost 9, with 20 bases in between. From germline, CDR1 is SQVTM and CDR2 ANQGSEA. This CDR3 region has 14 residues. In DNA, the CDR3 is TGCAGCGTTTGCGGTTCAGGGCCATTGGGGCCCCAGCATTTT. It yields the protein CSVCGSGPLGPQHF.

The rearrangement links TRBV7-2 to TRBJ2-5, with a weak D call TRBD2 (6 bases). Germline CDR1 SGHTA, CDR2 FQGNSA. V dropped 4 bases and J dropped 3 bases, with 18 bases sitting between them. The CDR3 spans 16 residues. In DNA form, the CDR3 reads TGTGCCAGCAGCTCGTATTTAGCGGATGAGGAAGAGACCCAGTACTTC. This codes for CASSSYLADEEETQYF.